Described below is a single T cell receptor (beta chain) sequence and its context. Only in-frame clones appear in the TCRdb table, and some are missing; sequencing was by immunoSEQ multiplex PCR. The table has around 290,000 clones, nearly 90% seen once. These data originate in a study of blood T cell repertoires in COVID-19. Across the whole study: T cells, B-cell-depleted T cells, or PBMCs provided the cDNA or gDNA that served as material.

The age range of participants was about 18 to 90 years, with residence in about two dozen US areas. The study assigned cohorts using participant-reported clinical history. Each recovered donor of Cohort 3 presented with two negative PCRs, clearance, or symptom resolution. Between the trimmed V and J ends, which lost 0 bases and 6 bases, there was a span of 12 bases. Germline CDR1 reads SGDLS; CDR2 reads YYNGEE. The CDR3 is 14 residues long. V and J are TRBV9 and TRBJ1-2; weak D call: TRBD1 (6 bases). The receptor was derived from a woman aged 30 to 39 who had recovered from COVID-19. Sequencing was done on a sample of PBMCs or T cells enriched from blood (not recorded which). CDR3 amino acids: CASSVEWQGNGYTF. The CDR3 DNA follows: TGTGCCAGCAGCGTAGAGTGGCAGGGGAATGGCTACACCTTC.